This T cell receptor beta chain was observed in a study of control samples from healthy donors and cancer patients. The CDR3 is 15 amino acids. Trimming cost V 2 bases and J 2 bases, with 13 bases left between them. Germline V lookup: CDR1 GTSNPN, CDR2 SVGIG (reference sequence). Data came from immunoSEQ multiplex PCR; TCRdb stores just in-frame clones and leaves some out. The repertoire includes more than 80,000 clones, approximately 93% of them detected once, and less than 10% sits in the top ten. The receptor was derived from a young man in good health. The chain joins TRBV30 to TRBJ1-5, with unresolved D. The sequenced material came from blood. The CDR3 protein is CAWSSGGVGNQPQHF. DNA of the CDR3: TGTGCCTGGAGTTCTGGTGGGGTAGGCAATCAGCCCCAGCATTTT.